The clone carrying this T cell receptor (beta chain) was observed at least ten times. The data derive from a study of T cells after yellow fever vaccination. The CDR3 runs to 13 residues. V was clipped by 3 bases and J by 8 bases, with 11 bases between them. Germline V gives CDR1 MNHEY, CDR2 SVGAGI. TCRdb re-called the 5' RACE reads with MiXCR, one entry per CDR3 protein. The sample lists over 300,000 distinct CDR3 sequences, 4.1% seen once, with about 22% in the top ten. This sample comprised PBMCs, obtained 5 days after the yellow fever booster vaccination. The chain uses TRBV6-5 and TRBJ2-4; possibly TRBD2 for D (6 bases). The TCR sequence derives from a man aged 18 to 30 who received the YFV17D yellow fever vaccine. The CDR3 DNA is TGTGCCAGCAGTTATAGGGAGCGGGACATTCAGTACTTC. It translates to CASSYRERDIQYF.